A selection of T cell receptor beta chains follows, all from one sample in a study of blood T cells in healthy people across ages. TCRdb fed the 5' RACE reads into MiXCR, producing one record per CDR3 protein. The repertoire holds about 540,000 distinct CDR3 sequences, with under 30% as singletons. These data also formed part of another study, on T cells of mothers and their children.

The specimen sequenced was blood. The receptors come from a boy between 10 and 17 years old in good health. The CDR3 runs from the conserved cysteine through the conserved F or W. The D gene is left open where the match is weak. Clone size is stated in some rows and not others, as once, few, many or a class when expanded.

>TRBJ2-5|TRBV7-2|TRBD2|few
TGTGCCAGCAGCCCCACTAGCGGGGAGGGGTCGTACTTC
CASSPTSGEGSYF
>TRBJ2-1|TRBV29-1|TRBD1|few
TGCAGCGTTGAAAAATGGGACAGGGGGCGGAATGAGCAGTTCTTC
CSVEKWDRGRNEQFF
>TRBJ1-2|TRBV20-1|TRBD1|-
TGCAGTGCTAGAGTAGGGACAGGGGATGGCTACACCTTC
CSARVGTGDGYTF
>TRBJ2-5|TRBV13|TRBD2|-
TGTGCCAGCAGCTCGCCGGGACTAGCGGACCAAGAGACCCAGTACTTC
CASSSPGLADQETQYF
>TRBJ2-6|TRBV27|-|few
TGTGCCAGCAGGCAGGACAGCTCATCGTCTGGGGCCAACGTCCTGACTTTC
CASRQDSSSSGANVLTF
>TRBJ1-1|TRBV19|TRBD1|many
TGTGCCAGTAAGGGACAGGGGGCTTGGGACACTGAAGCTTTCTTT
CASKGQGAWDTEAFF
>TRBJ2-5|TRBV14|-|-
TGTGCCAGCAGCCAAGCATACTCTCATGGGGAGGAGACCCAGTACTTC
CASSQAYSHGEETQYF
>TRBJ2-2|TRBV7-9|-|-
TGTGCCGGTCGGAGGACCGGGGAGCTGTTTTTT
CAGRRTGELFF
>TRBJ2-1|TRBV7-2|TRBD2|-
TGTGCCAGCAGCTCCGGGACTAGAGGAGTTAGAGTTTCCTACAATGAGCAGTTCTTC
CASSSGTRGVRVSYNEQFF
>TRBJ2-3|TRBV7-3|TRBD2|many
TGTGCCAGCAGTCAAAGGCTAGCGGGAGTGGATACGCAGTATTTT
CASSQRLAGVDTQYF
>TRBJ2-3|TRBV29-1|-|-
TGCAGCGTTGACTGGGACCAACACAAAGATACGCAGTATTTT
CSVDWDQHKDTQYF
>TRBJ2-1|TRBV4-1|TRBD2|-
TGCGCCAGCAGCCAAACTAGCGCTGAGCAGTTCTTC
CASSQTSAEQFF
>TRBJ2-4|TRBV4-1|TRBD2|few
TGCGCCAGCAGTCGACTAGCGGGGGAAGACAAAAACATTCAGTACTTC
CASSRLAGEDKNIQYF
>TRBJ1-4|TRBV28|-|-
TGTGCCAGCAGTCCGCCCTTTTTTCCGTTAAGTAATGAAAAACTGTTTTTT
CASSPPFFPLSNEKLFF
>TRBJ1-1|TRBV21-1|-|few
TGTGCCAGCGGGAGCCGGTACGAGCAGGGGGCGTTCTCGGCTTTCTTT
CASGSRYEQGAFSAFF
>TRBJ2-3|TRBV20-1|TRBD1|-
TGCAGTGCTAGAGATCCTCGGACAGGGGACACAGATACGCAGTATTTT
CSARDPRTGDTDTQYF
>TRBJ2-1|TRBV24-1|TRBD2|-
TGTGCCACCGAACTAGCGGATGGCTCCTACAATGAGCAGTTCTTC
CATELADGSYNEQFF
>TRBJ1-2|TRBV7-9|-|few
TGTGCCAGCAGCTTATCCACAGGCGCTAACTATGGCTACACCTTC
CASSLSTGANYGYTF
>TRBJ2-7|TRBV9|-|-
TGTGCCAGCAGCGTAGGTCCCCTTGGCAGGGACCACGAGCAGTACTTC
CASSVGPLGRDHEQYF
>TRBJ2-5|TRBV28|TRBD1|few
TGTGCCAGCAGCCCAAAGACAGGGGTAGAGACCCAGTACTTC
CASSPKTGVETQYF
>TRBJ2-5|TRBV10-3|TRBD2|few
TGTGCCATCGCTAGCGGGGGTAAAGAGACCCAGTACTTC
CAIASGGKETQYF
>TRBJ1-2|TRBV9|-|-
TGTGCCAGCAGCGTAGGGACCCTCCGGGGCACGGGGAACTATGGCTACACCTTC
CASSVGTLRGTGNYGYTF
>TRBJ2-3|TRBV20-1|-|few
TGCAGTGCTAGAGATCCCCGTGGAAGCACAGATACGCAGTATTTT
CSARDPRGSTDTQYF
>TRBJ1-2|TRBV7-8|-|-
TGTGCCAGCAGCCCCCCCAGCACGTCTAACTATGGCTACACCTTC
CASSPPSTSNYGYTF
>TRBJ1-5|TRBV7-2|-|few
TGTGCCAGCAGCTTAGGTTTGGGTTATAGCAATCAGCCCCAGCATTTT
CASSLGLGYSNQPQHF